The rows below give T cell receptor beta chains drawn from one sample of a study of glioma-infiltrating T cells after dendritic cell vaccination. Produced via immunoSEQ multiplex PCR; TCRdb's table is partial and in-frame only. This table has 93,000 or so clones, around 80% appearing once. The material sequenced was blood, taken before dendritic cell vaccination. The source is a human donor with glioblastoma. The CDR3 runs from the conserved cysteine through the conserved F or W. A D gene is named only where the DNA matches it firmly. A row's size may be missing; if present it is once, few, many or a size class.

NA,NA,TRBJ1-5,TRBV25-1,TGTGCCAGCCAGGGGAGCAATCAGCCCCAGCATTTT,CASQGSNQPQHF
NA,NA,TRBJ1-1,TRBV5-1,TGCGCCAGCAGCTTTTTTGCCCCAGGATCGACTGAAGCTTTCTTT,CASSFFAPGSTEAFF
NA,NA,TRBJ2-7,TRBV4-1,TGCGCCAGCAGCCAAGGTCTACTCTACGAGCAGTACTTC,CASSQGLLYEQYF
NA,NA,TRBJ1-1,TRBV9,TGTGCCAGCAGCGACAGGAACACTGAAGCTTTCTTT,CASSDRNTEAFF
TRBD1,NA,TRBJ2-5,TRBV7-2,TGTGCCAGCAGTCGGCAGGGGGCTTCGGAGACCCAGTACTTC,CASSRQGASETQYF
TRBD1,NA,TRBJ1-1,TRBV27,TGTGCCAGCAGTCGTGACAGGGGGCTCATGAACACTGAAGCTTTCTTT,CASSRDRGLMNTEAFF
TRBD1,NA,TRBJ1-4,TRBV14,TGTGCCAGCAGCCAAGTACAGGGGGCCAGAAGTGAAAAACTGTTTTTT,CASSQVQGARSEKLFF
TRBD1,NA,TRBJ2-1,TRBV4-1,TGCGCCAGCAGCCAGAGGACAGGGGCAGTACTTGAGCAGTTCTTC,CASSQRTGAVLEQFF
NA,NA,TRBJ2-7,TRBV4-2,TGTGCCAGCAGCCGGGCGGGCCTAACTACCTACGAGCAGTACTTC,CASSRAGLTTYEQYF
NA,NA,TRBJ2-2,TRBV9,TGTGCCAGCAGCGTAGGGGTAGCAAACACCGGGGAGCTGTTTTTT,CASSVGVANTGELFF
NA,NA,TRBJ1-2,TRBV10-2,TGCGCCAGCAGTGAGGTCAGGGTATTAAATGGCTACACCTTC,CASSEVRVLNGYTF
TRBD1,NA,TRBJ1-1,TRBV6-1,TGTGCCAGCAGCCAGATTGGGGACAGGCGGACTGAAGCTTTCTTT,CASSQIGDRRTEAFF
TRBD2,NA,TRBJ2-1,TRBV9,TGTGCCAGCAGCCCTAGCGGGTCGACCTACAATGAGCAGTTCTTC,CASSPSGSTYNEQFF
TRBD1,NA,TRBJ1-6,TRBV5-8,TGTGCCAGCAGCTACCGGACAGGGTCCAATTCACCCCTCCACTTT,CASSYRTGSNSPLHF
NA,once,TRBJ1-2,TRBV5-6,TGTGCCAGCAGCCAACGAGGGCGGACAGTTCTCGGCGGCTACACCTTC,CASSQRGRTVLGGYTF
NA,NA,TRBJ1-3,TRBV2,TGTGCCAGCAGTGAAACAGCCTCTGGAAACACCATATATTTT,CASSETASGNTIYF
NA,once,TRBJ1-4,TRBV28,TGTGCCAGCAGTCCTCGGAGGTTTAATGAAAAACTGTTTTTT,CASSPRRFNEKLFF
TRBD2,few,TRBJ2-1,TRBV5-8,TGTGCCAGCAGCTTGAGCGGGAGAGGCAATGAGCAGTTCTTC,CASSLSGRGNEQFF
NA,once,TRBJ2-2,TRBV11-1,TGTGCCAGCAGCTGGGTCGGGGGAACCGGGGAGCTGTTTTTT,CASSWVGGTGELFF
NA,NA,TRBJ2-5,TRBV2,TGTGCCAGCAGACCCATGGGCCTGGAGACCCAGTACTTC,CASRPMGLETQYF
TRBD2,NA,TRBJ2-7,TRBV12-5,TGTGCTAGTGGTTTTCGTGGACTAGCGGGGGCCTCATCACCTTACGAGCAGTACTTC,CASGFRGLAGASSPYEQYF
NA,NA,TRBJ2-2,TRBV19,TGTGCCAGTAGTATGGGGACTTTCCTGCCCGGGGAGCTGTTTTTT,CASSMGTFLPGELFF
NA,few,TRBJ2-2,TRBV5-1,TGCGCCAGCAGCCCTATGACAGAAACCGGGGAGCTGTTTTTT,CASSPMTETGELFF
NA,NA,TRBJ1-6,TRBV2,TGTGCCAGCAGTTTACAATCAGGGGCGTATTCACCCCTCCACTTT,CASSLQSGAYSPLHF
TRBD1,NA,TRBJ2-7,TRBV19,TGTGCCAGTAGAAACTCCGGGACAGGATCCTACGAGCAGTACTTC,CASRNSGTGSYEQYF
TRBD1,NA,TRBJ1-2,TRBV6-5,TGTGCCACCCGGGACAGAACCTATGGCTACACCTTC,CATRDRTYGYTF
NA,NA,TRBJ1-1,TRBV4-1,TGCGCCAGCAGCCAAGTGGAGGTAATGAACACTGAAGCTTTCTTT,CASSQVEVMNTEAFF
TRBD1,NA,TRBJ1-1,TRBV9,TGTGCCAGCAGCGCAGGGGGCCGGACTGAAGCTTTCTTT,CASSAGGRTEAFF
TRBD2,NA,TRBJ2-1,TRBV2,TGTGCCATCCAGGACTATGGGACTAGCGGGAGGTCCTACAATGAGCAGTTCTTC,CAIQDYGTSGRSYNEQFF